A selection of T cell receptor beta chains follows, all from one sample in a study of tumor-infiltrating lymphocytes in primary liver carcinoma. One entry per CDR3 protein results from TCRdb running MiXCR on the multiplex PCR reads. The sample shows about 200,000 distinct CDR3 sequences, almost 65% of them seen only once. The specimen was peripheral blood. The receptors shown here come from a woman aged 55-75 years with primary liver carcinoma and hepatitis B virus infection. The CDR3 runs from the conserved cysteine through the conserved F or W. The D gene is left open where the match is weak. Only part of the rows carry a size: once, few, many, or a class if the clone is expanded.

clone size: many; V gene: TRBV4-2; J gene: TRBJ2-7; D gene: TRBD2; CDR3 DNA: TGTGCCAGCAGCCAAGCCGTAGCGGGAGGGACCTACGAGCAGTACTTC; CDR3 protein: CASSQAVAGGTYEQYF
clone size: many; V gene: TRBV29-1; J gene: TRBJ1-1; D gene: .; CDR3 DNA: TGCAGCGTTGAATCTGCCGGTGGGGCTTTCTTT; CDR3 protein: CSVESAGGAFF
clone size: .; V gene: TRBV19; J gene: TRBJ2-7; D gene: .; CDR3 DNA: TGTGCCACCACACTCAAGTCGGGTGTAACCTACGAGCAGTACTTC; CDR3 protein: CATTLKSGVTYEQYF
clone size: .; V gene: TRBV11-2; J gene: TRBJ2-1; D gene: .; CDR3 DNA: TGTGCCAGCAGCTTAGGTTGGTACCTGTTGGGCGATGAGCAGTTCTTC; CDR3 protein: CASSLGWYLLGDEQFF
clone size: .; V gene: TRBV7-8; J gene: TRBJ2-3; D gene: TRBD2; CDR3 DNA: TGTGCCAGCAGCCCTTTAGCGGGGGGCCCATACTGCAGGAATACGCAGTATTTT; CDR3 protein: CASSPLAGGPYCRNTQYF
clone size: few; V gene: TRBV28; J gene: TRBJ1-3; D gene: .; CDR3 DNA: TGTGCCAGCAGTCCGGTAGGGGCTGGAAACACCATATATTTT; CDR3 protein: CASSPVGAGNTIYF
clone size: many; V gene: TRBV6-5; J gene: TRBJ2-1; D gene: TRBD1; CDR3 DNA: TGTGCCAGCAGTTACGACAGGGGGCGAAATGAGCAGTTCTTC; CDR3 protein: CASSYDRGRNEQFF
clone size: .; V gene: TRBV5-6; J gene: TRBJ1-1; D gene: .; CDR3 DNA: TGTGCCAGCAGCCGGAGAAACACTGAAGCTTTCTTT; CDR3 protein: CASSRRNTEAFF
clone size: .; V gene: TRBV10-2; J gene: TRBJ2-3; D gene: .; CDR3 DNA: TGCGCCAGCAGGGGCAGGGGCATTAGCTCAGATACGCAGTATTTT; CDR3 protein: CASRGRGISSDTQYF
clone size: .; V gene: TRBV5-4; J gene: TRBJ2-3; D gene: .; CDR3 DNA: TGTGCCAGCCAGGGACCTTTGGCAGATACGCAGTATTTT; CDR3 protein: CASQGPLADTQYF
clone size: .; V gene: TRBV6-1; J gene: TRBJ2-7; D gene: .; CDR3 DNA: TGTGCCAACAGCTCTCAGGGGACTACCTACGAGCAGTACTTC; CDR3 protein: CANSSQGTTYEQYF
clone size: .; V gene: TRBV11-2; J gene: TRBJ2-3; D gene: .; CDR3 DNA: TGTGCCAACAGAGCGAGCAGGAGTGGGGATACGCAGTATTTT; CDR3 protein: CANRASRSGDTQYF
clone size: once; V gene: TRBV6-4; J gene: TRBJ2-7; D gene: .; CDR3 DNA: TGTGCCAGCAGTGACCTGGGGCTACACGTCCCCTACGAGCACTACTTC; CDR3 protein: CASSDLGLHVPYEHYF
clone size: many; V gene: TRBV11-1; J gene: TRBJ2-1; D gene: .; CDR3 DNA: TGTGCCAGCAGCTGGACAGCTTCCGACAATGAGCGGTTCTTC; CDR3 protein: CASSWTASDNERFF
clone size: .; V gene: TRBV28; J gene: TRBJ2-7; D gene: .; CDR3 DNA: TGTGCCAGCGGCCTCAGGCAACTCGGCGAGCAGTACTTC; CDR3 protein: CASGLRQLGEQYF
clone size: .; V gene: TRBV28; J gene: TRBJ2-1; D gene: TRBD2; CDR3 DNA: TGTGCCAGCAGTTCACATTCCGGACTAGCGGGACAATCCTACAATGAGCAGTTCTTC; CDR3 protein: CASSSHSGLAGQSYNEQFF
clone size: .; V gene: TRBV6-1; J gene: TRBJ2-1; D gene: .; CDR3 DNA: TGTGCCAGCACGCAAAACTCCTACAATGAGCAGTTCTTC; CDR3 protein: CASTQNSYNEQFF
clone size: .; V gene: TRBV5-1; J gene: TRBJ2-5; D gene: TRBD2; CDR3 DNA: TGCGTCAGCAGCGGGACTAGCAGACAAGAGACCCAGTACTTC; CDR3 protein: CVSSGTSRQETQYF
clone size: few; V gene: TRBV5-4; J gene: TRBJ2-7; D gene: TRBD2; CDR3 DNA: TGTGCCAGCAGCTTGATCCGGACTAGCGGTAACGCCGAGCAGTACTTC; CDR3 protein: CASSLIRTSGNAEQYF
clone size: .; V gene: TRBV28; J gene: TRBJ2-1; D gene: .; CDR3 DNA: TGTGCCAGCATCCCCGTTGGGGGGAGCTCCTACAATGAGCAGTTCTTC; CDR3 protein: CASIPVGGSSYNEQFF
clone size: .; V gene: TRBV28; J gene: TRBJ2-2; D gene: .; CDR3 DNA: TGTGCCAACAGTTTGGGAGGTCTGGACACCGGGGAGCTGTTTTTT; CDR3 protein: CANSLGGLDTGELFF
clone size: few; V gene: TRBV11-2; J gene: TRBJ1-1; D gene: .; CDR3 DNA: TGTGCCAGCAGCTCGAGGACGGAGGAAGGGGCCTTCTTT; CDR3 protein: CASSSRTEEGAFF
clone size: .; V gene: TRBV28; J gene: TRBJ2-6; D gene: .; CDR3 DNA: TGTGCCAGCAGCTCCAGACAGGTCTCTGGGGCCAACGTCCTGACTTTC; CDR3 protein: CASSSRQVSGANVLTF
clone size: .; V gene: TRBV11-2; J gene: TRBJ1-1; D gene: TRBD1; CDR3 DNA: TGTGCCAGCAGCTTATTCCCCTGGACAGGTATGAACACTGAAGCTTCCTTT; CDR3 protein: CASSLFPWTGMNTEASF
clone size: medium-sized; V gene: TRBV12-3/TRBV12-4; J gene: TRBJ2-1; D gene: .; CDR3 DNA: TGTGCCAGCAGTAAAGTTGTGTGGGGGAGCGACAATGAGCAGTTCTTC; CDR3 protein: CASSKVVWGSDNEQFF
clone size: .; V gene: TRBV10-3; J gene: TRBJ2-7; D gene: .; CDR3 DNA: TGTGCCATCGAAAGGGAGGAGGGTGGCGAGCAGTACTTC; CDR3 protein: CAIEREEGGEQYF
clone size: .; V gene: TRBV5-4; J gene: TRBJ2-3; D gene: .; CDR3 DNA: TGTGCCAGCAGCTTGGCAGTGACTAGGTGGGGCACAAATACGCAGTATTTT; CDR3 protein: CASSLAVTRWGTNTQYF
clone size: many; V gene: TRBV6-5; J gene: TRBJ1-5; D gene: .; CDR3 DNA: TGTGCCAGCAGTTACTCGATAGGTTATAGACTGTATAGCAATCAGCCCCAGCATTTT; CDR3 protein: CASSYSIGYRLYSNQPQHF
clone size: .; V gene: TRBV11-2; J gene: TRBJ1-1; D gene: .; CDR3 DNA: TGCGCCAGCAGCTTAGATAAAATTCAGGTATCGTTGGGTGAAGCTTTCTTT; CDR3 protein: CASSLDKIQVSLGEAFF
clone size: .; V gene: TRBV10-3; J gene: TRBJ2-3; D gene: TRBD2; CDR3 DNA: TGTGCCACCAGAAGCGGGAACGGCACAGATACGCAATATTTT; CDR3 protein: CATRSGNGTDTQYF
clone size: .; V gene: TRBV28; J gene: TRBJ2-7; D gene: .; CDR3 DNA: TGTGCCAGCAGTTTTGACCCGCGGGTGCAGTGCTTC; CDR3 protein: CASSFDPRVQCF
clone size: .; V gene: TRBV10-1; J gene: TRBJ2-7; D gene: .; CDR3 DNA: TGCGCCAGCAGTGAGTCCCCCGGGGCCGAGTATTACTTC; CDR3 protein: CASSESPGAEYYF
clone size: .; V gene: TRBV6-5; J gene: TRBJ2-7; D gene: TRBD2; CDR3 DNA: TGTGCCAGCAGTTACAATGAGCGGGGTCCCTTCGAGCGGTACTTC; CDR3 protein: CASSYNERGPFERYF
clone size: many; V gene: TRBV4-1; J gene: TRBJ2-7; D gene: .; CDR3 DNA: TGCGCCAGCAGCCAAGGTCCAGGGGACTACGAGCAGTACTTC; CDR3 protein: CASSQGPGDYEQYF
clone size: .; V gene: TRBV5-1; J gene: TRBJ2-7; D gene: .; CDR3 DNA: TGCGCCAGCAGCCCGAAACTCACCCCCTACGAGCAGTACTTC; CDR3 protein: CASSPKLTPYEQYF
clone size: few; V gene: TRBV11-2; J gene: TRBJ2-2; D gene: .; CDR3 DNA: TGTGCCAGCAGCTTTAATAGGGCTAGTGTGAACACCGGGGAGCTGCTTTTT; CDR3 protein: CASSFNRASVNTGELLF
clone size: .; V gene: TRBV28; J gene: TRBJ2-2; D gene: .; CDR3 DNA: TGTGCCAGCACCCCCGGCAGAGCGAACACCGGGGAGCTGTTTTTT; CDR3 protein: CASTPGRANTGELFF
clone size: few; V gene: TRBV6-5; J gene: TRBJ1-4; D gene: TRBD1; CDR3 DNA: TGTGCCAGCGCTCCCGGGACAGGGGGGACTAATGAAAAACTGTTTTTT; CDR3 protein: CASAPGTGGTNEKLFF
clone size: .; V gene: TRBV11-2; J gene: TRBJ2-1; D gene: .; CDR3 DNA: TGTGACAGCAGCTCTGAGAGCGGAGATCACAATGAGCAGTTCTTC; CDR3 protein: CDSSSESGDHNEQFF
clone size: .; V gene: TRBV11-2; J gene: TRBJ2-4; D gene: .; CDR3 DNA: TGTACCAGCAGCACAGAGGTAGGAAACATTCAGTACTTC; CDR3 protein: CTSSTEVGNIQYF
clone size: .; V gene: TRBV5-1; J gene: TRBJ2-7; D gene: TRBD1; CDR3 DNA: TGCGCCAGCAGCTTGGCCCAACAGGGGGGAGGATACGAGCAGTACTTC; CDR3 protein: CASSLAQQGGGYEQYF
clone size: .; V gene: TRBV4-1; J gene: TRBJ2-1; D gene: .; CDR3 DNA: TGCGCCAGCAGCCGAAAGACTAGTTTCAATGTGCAGTTCTTC; CDR3 protein: CASSRKTSFNVQFF
clone size: .; V gene: TRBV12-3/TRBV12-4; J gene: TRBJ1-2; D gene: .; CDR3 DNA: TGTGCCACCCAGGTTTTTAACTATGGCTACACCTTC; CDR3 protein: CATQVFNYGYTF
clone size: .; V gene: TRBV6-5; J gene: TRBJ2-7; D gene: TRBD1; CDR3 DNA: TGTACCAGCAGTCAGACAGGGACCTACGATCTGTACTTC; CDR3 protein: CTSSQTGTYDLYF
clone size: .; V gene: TRBV28; J gene: TRBJ1-4; D gene: .; CDR3 DNA: TGTGCCTCTCGCCTAGTGGGGGCAACTAATGAAAAACTGTTTTTT; CDR3 protein: CASRLVGATNEKLFF
clone size: .; V gene: TRBV11-2; J gene: TRBJ2-7; D gene: TRBD2; CDR3 DNA: TGTGCCAGCAGCTGGGGGGGGGCTAGCGGGAGGACCTCGGGAAGCGAGCAGTACTTC; CDR3 protein: CASSWGGASGRTSGSEQYF
clone size: many; V gene: TRBV6-6; J gene: TRBJ2-3; D gene: .; CDR3 DNA: TGTGCCAGCAGACGCGGGGTCGGGGCAGATACGCAGTATTTT; CDR3 protein: CASRRGVGADTQYF
clone size: .; V gene: TRBV7-9; J gene: TRBJ1-1; D gene: .; CDR3 DNA: TGTGCCAGCAGCTCCGGTTCCAGGGGTTGGACTGAAGCTTTCTTT; CDR3 protein: CASSSGSRGWTEAFF
clone size: .; V gene: TRBV13; J gene: TRBJ2-7; D gene: .; CDR3 DNA: TGTGCCAGTGGAGGGTACGCCTACGATCAGTACTTC; CDR3 protein: CASGGYAYDQYF
clone size: many; V gene: TRBV12-3/TRBV12-4; J gene: TRBJ1-1; D gene: .; CDR3 DNA: TGTGCCAGCAGTTTTCGAGGGGGTGCTGAAGCTTTCTTT; CDR3 protein: CASSFRGGAEAFF
clone size: .; V gene: TRBV11-3; J gene: TRBJ2-1; D gene: .; CDR3 DNA: TGTGCCAGCAGCTTAGGGATCACCCAGAGTCCTGAGCAGTTCTTC; CDR3 protein: CASSLGITQSPEQFF
clone size: few; V gene: TRBV6-4; J gene: TRBJ2-2; D gene: .; CDR3 DNA: TGTGCCAGCAGCACTAGTCCAACCCCCGCGAACACCGGGGAGCTGTTTTTT; CDR3 protein: CASSTSPTPANTGELFF
clone size: many; V gene: TRBV10-3; J gene: TRBJ2-7; D gene: .; CDR3 DNA: TGTGCCATCAGTACCCCAAATACGGGACAAATCTACGAGCAGTACTTC; CDR3 protein: CAISTPNTGQIYEQYF
clone size: once; V gene: TRBV28; J gene: TRBJ1-1; D gene: .; CDR3 DNA: TGTACCAGCACTTCCTCCGGACATAACACTGAAGCTTTCTTT; CDR3 protein: CTSTSSGHNTEAFF
clone size: .; V gene: TRBV6-2/TRBV6-3; J gene: TRBJ2-5; D gene: TRBD2; CDR3 DNA: TGTGCCGGCAGTACTGGACTAGCGGGGGGACAAGAGACCCAGTACTTC; CDR3 protein: CAGSTGLAGGQETQYF
clone size: .; V gene: TRBV11-3; J gene: TRBJ1-2; D gene: .; CDR3 DNA: .; CDR3 protein: CVSSLDGQRNYGCTF
clone size: .; V gene: TRBV10-3; J gene: TRBJ2-3; D gene: .; CDR3 DNA: TGTGCCATCGCTGGGGGGGCAGAGGCCACAGATACGCAGTATTTT; CDR3 protein: CAIAGGAEATDTQYF
clone size: once; V gene: TRBV11-2; J gene: TRBJ1-5; D gene: .; CDR3 DNA: TGTGCCAGCAGCTTATCCGTATGCAATCGGTCCCAGCATTTT; CDR3 protein: CASSLSVCNRSQHF
clone size: .; V gene: TRBV2; J gene: TRBJ1-2; D gene: .; CDR3 DNA: TGTGCCAGCATGGGTCAGCTTAACTATGGCTACACCTTC; CDR3 protein: CASMGQLNYGYTF